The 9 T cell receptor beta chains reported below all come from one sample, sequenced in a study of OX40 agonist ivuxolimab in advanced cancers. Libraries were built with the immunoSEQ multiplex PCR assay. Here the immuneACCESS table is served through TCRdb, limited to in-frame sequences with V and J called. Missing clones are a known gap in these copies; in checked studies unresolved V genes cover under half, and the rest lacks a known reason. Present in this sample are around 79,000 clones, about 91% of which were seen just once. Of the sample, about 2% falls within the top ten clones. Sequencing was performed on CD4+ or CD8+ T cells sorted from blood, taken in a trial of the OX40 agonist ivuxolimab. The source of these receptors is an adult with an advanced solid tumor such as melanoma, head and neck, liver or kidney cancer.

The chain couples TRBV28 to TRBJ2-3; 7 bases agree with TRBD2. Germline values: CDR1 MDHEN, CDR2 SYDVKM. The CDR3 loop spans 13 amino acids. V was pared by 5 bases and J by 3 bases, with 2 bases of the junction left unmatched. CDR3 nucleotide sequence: TGTGCCAGCAGTCGGGGGGATACAGATACGCAGTATTTT. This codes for CASSRGDTDTQYF.

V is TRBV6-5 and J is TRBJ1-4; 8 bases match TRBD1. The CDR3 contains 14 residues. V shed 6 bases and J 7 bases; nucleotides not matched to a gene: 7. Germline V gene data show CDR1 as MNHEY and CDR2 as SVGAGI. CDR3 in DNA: TGTGCCAGCAGGTCGGGGCAGGGGGCTGAAAAACTGTTTTTT. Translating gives CASRSGQGAEKLFF.

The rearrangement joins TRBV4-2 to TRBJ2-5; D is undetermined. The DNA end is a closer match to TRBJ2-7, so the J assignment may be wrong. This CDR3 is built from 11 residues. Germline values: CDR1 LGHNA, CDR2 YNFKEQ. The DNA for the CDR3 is TGTGCCAGCAGCCAACATAACGAGCAGTACTTC. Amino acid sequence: CASSQHNEQYF.

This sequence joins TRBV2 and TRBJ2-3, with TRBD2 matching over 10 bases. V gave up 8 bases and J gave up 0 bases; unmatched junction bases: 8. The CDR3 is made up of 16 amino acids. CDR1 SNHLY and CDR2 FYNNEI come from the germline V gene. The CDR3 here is CASRWTSGSSTDTQYF. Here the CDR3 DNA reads TGTGCCAGCCGGTGGACTAGCGGTTCTAGCACAGATACGCAGTATTTT.

As DNA, the CDR3 is TGTGCCAGCAAGGGTCAGGAGGGCGTGGGGCCCCAGCATTTT. Its translation is CASKGQEGVGPQHF. This chain uses TRBV6-6 with TRBJ1-5; D is undetermined. V gave up 7 bases and J gave up 9 bases, with 19 bases separating them. CDR3 length: 14 amino acids. From germline, CDR1 is MNHNY and CDR2 SVGAGI (reference sequence).

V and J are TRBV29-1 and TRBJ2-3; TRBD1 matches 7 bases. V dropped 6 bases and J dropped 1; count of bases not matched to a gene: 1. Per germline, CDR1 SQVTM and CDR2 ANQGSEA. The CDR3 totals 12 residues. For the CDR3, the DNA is TGCAGCGTCACAGGGGGCACAGATACGCAGTATTTT. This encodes CSVTGGTDTQYF.

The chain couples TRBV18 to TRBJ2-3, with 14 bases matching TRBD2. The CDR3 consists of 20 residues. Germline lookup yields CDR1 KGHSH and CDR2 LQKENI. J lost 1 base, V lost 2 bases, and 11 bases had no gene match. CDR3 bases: TGTGCCAGCTCACCAACACGAGGGACTAGCGGGAGAGGAGGCACAGATACGCAGTATTTT. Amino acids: CASSPTRGTSGRGGTDTQYF.

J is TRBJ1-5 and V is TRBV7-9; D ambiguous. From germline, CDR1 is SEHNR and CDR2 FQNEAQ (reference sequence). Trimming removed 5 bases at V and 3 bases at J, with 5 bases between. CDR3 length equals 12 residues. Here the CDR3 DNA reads TGTGCCAGCAGCAATCCCAATCAGCCCCAGCATTTT. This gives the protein CASSNPNQPQHF.

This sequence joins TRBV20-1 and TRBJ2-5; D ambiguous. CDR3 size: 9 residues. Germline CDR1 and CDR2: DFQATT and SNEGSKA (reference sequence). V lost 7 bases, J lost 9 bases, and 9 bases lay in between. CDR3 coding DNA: TGCAGTGTGGGCTGGGCCCAGTACTTC. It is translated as CSVGWAQYF.